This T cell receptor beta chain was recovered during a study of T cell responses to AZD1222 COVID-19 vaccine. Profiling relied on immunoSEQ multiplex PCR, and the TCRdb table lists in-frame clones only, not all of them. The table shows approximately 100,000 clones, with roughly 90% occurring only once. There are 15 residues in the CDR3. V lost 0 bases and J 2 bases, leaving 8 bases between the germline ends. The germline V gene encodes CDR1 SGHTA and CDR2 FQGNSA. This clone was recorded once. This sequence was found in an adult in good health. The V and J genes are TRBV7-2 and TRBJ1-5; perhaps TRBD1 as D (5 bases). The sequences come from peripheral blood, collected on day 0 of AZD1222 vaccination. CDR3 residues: CASSLAGDGNQPQHF. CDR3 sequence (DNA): TGTGCCAGCAGCTTAGCAGGGGATGGCAATCAGCCCCAGCATTTT.